The text below deals with one T cell receptor beta chain. Its antigen is undetermined. CDR3 length: 15 amino acids. The germline V and J ends were trimmed by 1 base and 4 bases, with 10 bases remaining between them. Germline CDR1 is LGHDT and CDR2 is YNNKEL (reference sequence). The sample comes from a study of T cell responses to AZD1222 COVID-19 vaccine. Study outcomes and limitations: Clonal diversity was possibly underestimated; the donors were predominantly white British and more often female. At baseline, just five or six AZD1222 recipients tested seropositive. Recipients of two AZD1222 doses showed rising Spike-specific TCR breadth and depth. Variant regions that are unmutated are reportedly the target of nearly half of spike-specific TCRs.

Clones were read by immunoSEQ multiplex PCR, and TCRdb kept only the in-frame ones, dropping some. Among 140,000 to 150,000 clones listed, 90% to 95% were seen once. The material sequenced was peripheral blood, taken on day 0 of AZD1222 vaccination. The rearrangement joins TRBV3-1 (or the pseudogene TRBV3-2) to TRBJ1-4, with D possibly matching TRBD1 (5 bases). The receptor was derived from an adult in good health. CDR3 region: CASSQVGTFNEKLFF. The DNA of the CDR3 is TGTGCCAGCAGCCAAGTTGGGACCTTTAATGAAAAACTGTTTTTT.